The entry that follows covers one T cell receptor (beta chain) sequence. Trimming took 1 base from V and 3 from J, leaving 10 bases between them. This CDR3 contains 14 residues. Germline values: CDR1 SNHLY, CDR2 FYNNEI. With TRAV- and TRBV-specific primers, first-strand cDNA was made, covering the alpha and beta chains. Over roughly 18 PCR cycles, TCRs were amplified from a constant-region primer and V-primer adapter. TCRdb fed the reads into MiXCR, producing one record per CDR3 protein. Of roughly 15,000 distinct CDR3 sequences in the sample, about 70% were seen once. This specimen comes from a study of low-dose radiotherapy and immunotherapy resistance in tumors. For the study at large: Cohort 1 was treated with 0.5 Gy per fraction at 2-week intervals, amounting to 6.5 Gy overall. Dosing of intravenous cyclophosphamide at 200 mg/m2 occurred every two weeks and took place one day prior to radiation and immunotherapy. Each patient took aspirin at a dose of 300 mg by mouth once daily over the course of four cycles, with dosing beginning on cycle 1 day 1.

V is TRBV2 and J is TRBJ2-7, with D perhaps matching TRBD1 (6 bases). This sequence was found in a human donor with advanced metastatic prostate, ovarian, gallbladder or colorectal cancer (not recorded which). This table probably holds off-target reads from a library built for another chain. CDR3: CASSEDRAGYEQYF. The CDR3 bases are TGTGCCAGCAGTGAAGACAGGGCGGGCTACGAGCAGTACTTC.